Listed here are 16 T cell receptor beta chains from one sample, sequenced in a study of neoadjuvant anti-PD-1 for oral cavity cancer. The time point here: after neoadjuvant nivolumab, at surgical resection. Method: immunoSEQ multiplex PCR; TCRdb's copy keeps in-frame clones and lacks some. The data contain about 68,000 clones, 70% to 90% of them seen just once; the ten biggest clones take up 3% to 3.5%. Source: PBMCs, taken after nivolumab (anti-PD-1) treatment. These receptors were obtained from a person aged 35-79 years with oral cavity squamous cell carcinoma.

This chain connects TRBV6-4 to TRBJ1-1; weak D call: TRBD1 (5 bases). The CDR3 length is 14 residues. The germline V gene has CDR1 MRHNA and CDR2 SNTAGT. The V end lost 4 bases, the J end lost 2 bases, and 11 bases lay between the germline ends. The CDR3 loop is CASSVDMGNTEAFF. The CDR3 DNA reads TGTGCCAGCAGTGTGGACATGGGTAACACTGAAGCTTTCTTT.

The rearrangement links TRBV15 to TRBJ2-3, with D perhaps TRBD1 (6 bases). The CDR3 spans 15 residues. Germline V gene data show CDR1 as LNHNV and CDR2 as YYDKDF (reference sequence). The V end was cut by 0 bases, the J end by 3 bases, with 10 bases between. CDR3 in DNA: TGTGCCACCAGCAGAGATCGGACAGCTACAGATACGCAGTATTTT. It codes for CATSRDRTATDTQYF. Based on the CDR3 plus reference TRBV15 and TRBJ2-3, the full variable domain is DAMVIQNPRYQVTQFGKPVTLSCSQTLNHNVMYWYQQKSSQAPKLLFHYYDKDFNNEADTPDNFQSRRPNTSFCFLDIRSPGLGDTAMYLCATSRDRTATDTQYFGPGTRLTVL.

The V and J genes are TRBV6-1 and TRBJ2-7; no firm D call. This CDR3 spans 12 amino acids. Germline CDR1 reads MNHNS; CDR2 reads SASEGT. Trimming removed 3 bases at V and 3 bases at J, with 6 bases between. CDR3 coding DNA: TGTGCCAGCAGTGACACTGTCTACGAGCAGTACTTC. Protein sequence: CASSDTVYEQYF.

The CDR3 DNA sequence: TGTGCCAGCAGTGGGACCGGGACAGGGACCTACGAGCAGTACTTC. It encodes CASSGTGTGTYEQYF. The gene calls are TRBV28 and TRBJ2-7, with 9 bases lining up with TRBD1. The V gene's germline CDR1 is MDHEN and CDR2 SYDVKM. CDR3 length: 15 residues. The V segment lost 5 bases and the J segment 2 bases; nucleotides outside the gene matches: 7.

The chain carries TRBV7-2 and TRBJ2-5; perhaps D is TRBD1 or TRBD2 (6 bases each). Per the germline V gene, CDR1 is SGHTA and CDR2 is FQGNSA. The CDR3 totals 14 residues. V lost 2 bases to trimming and J lost 1 base, with 8 bases between them. CDR3 sequence (DNA): TGTGCCAGCAGCTTATCGGGGGCCCAAGAGACCCAGTACTTC. Translated, it gives CASSLSGAQETQYF.

This clone was recorded only once. The rearrangement uses TRBV6-1 and TRBJ1-3; D not certain. Germline V gives CDR1 MNHNS, CDR2 SASEGT. Trimming removed 4 bases from V and 4 bases from J, with 14 bases in between. The CDR3 is 15 residues long. CDR3 sequence reads: CASSGSRESGNTIYF. The DNA for the CDR3 is TGTGCCAGCAGTGGGTCTCGGGAGTCCGGAAACACCATATATTTT.

This clone is medium-sized in the sample. The rearrangement links TRBV27 to TRBJ1-3; D remains ambiguous. Germline V lookup: CDR1 MNHEY, CDR2 SMNVEV (reference sequence). Trimming took 7 bases from V and 0 from J, leaving 7 bases between them. The CDR3 is 13 amino acids. The CDR3 DNA reads as TGTGCCAGCATTTCCGACTCTGGAAACACCATATATTTT. This gives the protein CASISDSGNTIYF.

The V call is TRBV18, the J call TRBJ2-7; D may be TRBD1 or TRBD2 (5 bases each). This CDR3 has 15 residues. Germline V lookup: CDR1 KGHSH, CDR2 LQKENI. V was trimmed by 3 bases and J by 0 bases, leaving 12 bases between them. CDR3 sequence: CASSPYEGTSYEQYF. CDR3 in DNA: TGTGCCAGCTCACCCTATGAGGGGACCTCCTACGAGCAGTACTTC.

The chain combines TRBV10-3 with TRBJ2-3, with D unresolved. V lost 3 bases to trimming and J lost 0 bases, with 13 bases between them. The CDR3 totals 16 residues. Per germline, CDR1 ENHRY and CDR2 SYGVKD. CDR3 nucleotide sequence: TGTGCCATCAGTGAACGAAAAGGATCTAGCACAGATACGCAGTATTTT. Its protein product is CAISERKGSSTDTQYF.

The rearrangement joins TRBV7-6 to TRBJ1-2; TRBD1 might be the D (6 bases). Germline V lookup: CDR1 SGHVS, CDR2 FNYEAQ. V lost 0 bases, J lost 10 bases, and 12 bases lay in between. The CDR3 loop spans 13 amino acids. The CDR3 is CASSLAGGPSYTF. The CDR3 region has the DNA TGTGCCAGCAGCTTAGCCGGGGGCCCTTCCTACACCTTC. Supplemented by reference TRBV7-6 and TRBJ1-2, the full variable domain reads GAGVSQSPRYKVTKRGQDVALRCDPISGHVSLYWYRQALGQGPEFLTYFNYEAQQDKSGLPNDRFSAERPEGSISTLTIQRTEQRDSAMYRCASSLAGGPSYTFGSGTRLTVV.

J is TRBJ2-7 and V is TRBV9; TRBD1 might be the D (5 bases). Trimming took 4 bases from V and 3 from J, leaving 17 bases between them. Germline V gives CDR1 SGDLS, CDR2 YYNGEE. The CDR3 runs 15 residues. CDR3 amino acids: CASSRGGVQGYEQYF. The CDR3 DNA sequence: TGTGCCAGCAGCAGGGGCGGAGTTCAGGGCTACGAGCAGTACTTC. Using reference TRBV9 and TRBJ2-7 for the parts outside the CDR3, the full variable domain is DSGVTQTPKHLITATGQRVTLRCSPRSGDLSVYWYQQSLDQGLQFLIQYYNGEERAKGNILERFSAQQFPDLHSELNLSSLELGDSALYFCASSRGGVQGYEQYFGPGTRLTVT.

The V gene is TRBV10-3, the J gene TRBJ1-3, with 7 nucleotides matching TRBD1. CDR1 ENHRY and CDR2 SYGVKD come from the germline V gene. V lost 0 bases, J lost 1 base, and 6 bases stayed unmatched. This CDR3 region has 17 residues. CDR3 DNA sequence: TGTGCCATCAGTGAGTCCAAAGGGGGCTCGTCTGGAAACACCATATATTTT. This gives the protein CAISESKGGSSGNTIYF.

This clone was seen a few times. V usage is TRBV11-2 and J usage is TRBJ2-5, with 10 bases matching TRBD1. CDR3 length equals 15 residues. Germline CDR1 reads SGHAT; CDR2 reads FQNNGV. Unmatched junction bases numbered 6, after V lost 3 bases and J lost 5 bases. CDR3: CASSLGTGVRETQYF. The CDR3 DNA sequence: TGTGCCAGCAGCTTGGGGACAGGGGTCAGGGAGACCCAGTACTTC.

The rearrangement links TRBV6-4 to TRBJ2-2, with no clear D. Germline CDR1 and CDR2: MRHNA and SNTAGT. This CDR3 comprises 13 residues. V lost 3 bases, J lost 1 base, and 3 bases lay in between. The CDR3 sequence is CASSEGNTGELFF. CDR3 bases: TGTGCCAGCAGTGAGGGGAACACCGGGGAGCTGTTTTTT.

The rearrangement uses TRBV19 and TRBJ2-3; 11 bases map to TRBD2. With 5 bases clipped from V and 5 bases from J, the junction kept 6 bases outside the gene matches. Germline lookup yields CDR1 LNHDA and CDR2 SQIVND (reference sequence). This CDR3 is 15 amino acids long. CDR3 sequence (DNA): TGTGCCAGTAGTTCAACTAGCGGGAGTATAGATACGCAGTATTTT. It is translated as CASSSTSGSIDTQYF.

CDR3 amino acids: CSVAPPTLSSYNEQFF. The CDR3 nucleotides are TGCAGCGTTGCGCCACCCACCTTGAGCTCCTACAATGAGCAGTTCTTC. This rearrangement joins TRBV29-1 to TRBJ2-1; D unclear. V was cut by 4 bases and J by 0 bases, with 16 bases left in between. CDR3 length equals 16 residues. The germline gives CDR1 SQVTM, CDR2 ANQGSEA.